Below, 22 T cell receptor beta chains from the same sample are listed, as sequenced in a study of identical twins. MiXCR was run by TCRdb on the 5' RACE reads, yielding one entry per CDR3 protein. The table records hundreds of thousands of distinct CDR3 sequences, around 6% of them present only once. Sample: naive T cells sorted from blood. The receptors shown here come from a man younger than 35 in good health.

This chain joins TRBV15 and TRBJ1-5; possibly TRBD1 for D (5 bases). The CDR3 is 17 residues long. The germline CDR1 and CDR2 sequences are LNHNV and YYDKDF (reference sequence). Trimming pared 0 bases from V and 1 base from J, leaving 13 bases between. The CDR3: CATSRDRGERSNQPQHF. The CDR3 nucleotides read TGTGCCACCAGCAGAGATCGGGGGGAAAGAAGCAATCAGCCCCAGCATTTT.

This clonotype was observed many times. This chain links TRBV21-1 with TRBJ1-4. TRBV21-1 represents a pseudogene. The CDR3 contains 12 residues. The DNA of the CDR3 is TGTGCCAGCAGCAAAACGGGAGAAAAACTGTTTTTT. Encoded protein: CASSKTGEKLFF.

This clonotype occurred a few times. CDR3 protein: CASSEWGTGLGGYTF. The CDR3 DNA is TGTGCCAGCAGTGAATGGGGGACAGGCTTGGGTGGCTACACCTTC. The chain combines TRBV25-1 with TRBJ1-2; TRBD1 matches 8 bases. Trimming took 1 base from V and 7 from J; bases not matched to a gene: 8. The CDR3 totals 15 residues. The germline V gene has CDR1 MGHDK and CDR2 SYGVNS.

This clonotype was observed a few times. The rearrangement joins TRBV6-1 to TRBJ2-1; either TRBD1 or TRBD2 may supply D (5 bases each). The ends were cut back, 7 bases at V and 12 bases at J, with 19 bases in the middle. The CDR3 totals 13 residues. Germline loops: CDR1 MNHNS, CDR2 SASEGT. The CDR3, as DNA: TGTGCCAGCACGGTTTATTCCACAGGAGGGCAGTTCTTC. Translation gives CASTVYSTGGQFF.

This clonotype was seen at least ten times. CDR3 coding DNA: TGTGCCAGCAGCGGAGTAACCAGGGGGCGCTCCACCTTC. This codes for CASSGVTRGRSTF. J is TRBJ1-2 and V is TRBV7-2; TRBD1 matches at 8 bases. The germline gives CDR1 SGHTA, CDR2 FQGNSA. The CDR3 runs 13 residues. The trim removed 5 bases at V and 13 bases at J, leaving 12 bases unmatched.

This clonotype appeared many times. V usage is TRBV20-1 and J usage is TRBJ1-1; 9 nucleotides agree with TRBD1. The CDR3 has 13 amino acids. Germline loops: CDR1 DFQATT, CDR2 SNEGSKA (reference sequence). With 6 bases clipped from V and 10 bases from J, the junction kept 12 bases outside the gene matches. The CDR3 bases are TGCAGTGCCTCGACGGGACAGGGTAAGGGAGCTTTCTTT. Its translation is CSASTGQGKGAFF.

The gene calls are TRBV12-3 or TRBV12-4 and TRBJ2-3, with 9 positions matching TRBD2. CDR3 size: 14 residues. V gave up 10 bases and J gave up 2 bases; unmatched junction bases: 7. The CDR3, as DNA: TGTGCCACCACTAGCGGGCGTTTCACAGATACGCAGTATTTT. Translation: CATTSGRFTDTQYF.

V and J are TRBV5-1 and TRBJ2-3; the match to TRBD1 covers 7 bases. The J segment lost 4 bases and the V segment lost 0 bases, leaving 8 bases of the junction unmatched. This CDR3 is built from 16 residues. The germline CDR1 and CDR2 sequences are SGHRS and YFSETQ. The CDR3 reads CASSLEARQGADTQYF. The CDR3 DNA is TGCGCCAGCAGCTTGGAAGCGCGACAGGGAGCAGATACGCAGTATTTT. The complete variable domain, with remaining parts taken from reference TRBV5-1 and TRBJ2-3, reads KAGVTQTPRYLIKTRGQQVTLSCSPISGHRSVSWYQQTPGQGLQFLFEYFSETQRNKGNFPGRFSGRQFSNSRSEMNVSTLELGDSALYLCASSLEARQGADTQYFGPGTRLTVL.

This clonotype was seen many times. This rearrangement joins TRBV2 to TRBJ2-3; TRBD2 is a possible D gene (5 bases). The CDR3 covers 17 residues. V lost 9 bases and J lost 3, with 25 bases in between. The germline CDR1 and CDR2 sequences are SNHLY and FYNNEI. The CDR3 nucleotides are TGTGCCAGTTTCGTCGGATATCCGGGATTCAAGACAGATACGCAGTATTTT. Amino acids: CASFVGYPGFKTDTQYF.

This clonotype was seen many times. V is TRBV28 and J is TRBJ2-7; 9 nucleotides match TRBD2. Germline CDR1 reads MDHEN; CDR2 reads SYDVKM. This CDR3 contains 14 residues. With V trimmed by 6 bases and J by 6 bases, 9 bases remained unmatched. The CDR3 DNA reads TGTGCCAGCAGCTCTCTAGCGGGATCGTCCGAGCAGTACTTC. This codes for CASSSLAGSSEQYF. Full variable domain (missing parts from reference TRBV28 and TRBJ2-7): DVKVTQSSRYLVKRTGEKVFLECVQDMDHENMFWYRQDPGLGLRLIYFSYDVKMKEKGDIPEGYSVSREKKERFSLILESASTNQTSMYLCASSSLAGSSEQYFGPGTRLTVT.

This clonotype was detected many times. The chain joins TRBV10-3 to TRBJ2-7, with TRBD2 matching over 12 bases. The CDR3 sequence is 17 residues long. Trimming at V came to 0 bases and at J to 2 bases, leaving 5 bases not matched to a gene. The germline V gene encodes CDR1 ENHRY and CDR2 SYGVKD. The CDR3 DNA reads TGTGCCATCAGTGAGTCGTATCGGACTAGCGGGACCTACGAGCAGTACTTC. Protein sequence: CAISESYRTSGTYEQYF.

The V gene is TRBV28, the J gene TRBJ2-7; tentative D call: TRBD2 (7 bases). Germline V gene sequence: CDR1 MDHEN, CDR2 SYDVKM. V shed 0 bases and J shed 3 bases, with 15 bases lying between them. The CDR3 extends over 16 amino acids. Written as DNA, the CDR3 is TGTGCCAGCAGTTTATGGGGGGGGACACGGAGCTACGAGCAGTACTTC. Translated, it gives CASSLWGGTRSYEQYF.

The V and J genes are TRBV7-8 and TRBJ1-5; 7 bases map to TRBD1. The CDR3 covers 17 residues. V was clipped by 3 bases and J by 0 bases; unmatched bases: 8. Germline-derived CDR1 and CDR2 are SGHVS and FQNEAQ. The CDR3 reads CASSLVQGDNSNQPQHF. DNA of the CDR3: TGTGCCAGCAGCTTGGTTCAGGGGGATAATAGCAATCAGCCCCAGCATTTT.

The CDR3 DNA sequence: TGCACCTCTAAGGGCGGCTTCCCCTACAATGAGCAGTTCTTC. It is translated as CTSKGGFPYNEQFF. This chain joins TRBV29-1 and TRBJ2-1; no clear D gene. The CDR3 runs 14 residues. Germline CDR1 and CDR2: SQVTM and ANQGSEA.

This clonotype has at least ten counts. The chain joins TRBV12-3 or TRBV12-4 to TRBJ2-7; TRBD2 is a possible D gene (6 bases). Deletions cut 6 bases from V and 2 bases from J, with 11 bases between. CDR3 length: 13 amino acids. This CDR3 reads CASSRGLAYEQYV. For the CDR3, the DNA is TGTGCCAGCAGCCGGGGACTGGCCTACGAGCAGTACGTC.

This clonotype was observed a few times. The CDR3 DNA reads TGTGCCAGCAGCCAAGATATCGCGGGAGGAAACACCATATATTTT. Protein product: CASSQDIAGGNTIYF. V usage is TRBV3-1 and J usage is TRBJ1-3, with no clear D. Germline CDR1 reads LGHDT; CDR2 reads YNNKEL (reference sequence). The CDR3 is 15 amino acids. Trimming cost V 0 bases and J 4 bases, with 10 bases left between them.

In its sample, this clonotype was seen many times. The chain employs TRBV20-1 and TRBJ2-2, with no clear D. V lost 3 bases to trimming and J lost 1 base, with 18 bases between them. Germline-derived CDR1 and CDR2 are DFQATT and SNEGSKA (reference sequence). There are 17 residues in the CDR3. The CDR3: CSASAMTASWNTGELFF. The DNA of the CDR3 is TGCAGTGCTAGCGCCATGACCGCCAGCTGGAACACCGGGGAGCTGTTTTTT.

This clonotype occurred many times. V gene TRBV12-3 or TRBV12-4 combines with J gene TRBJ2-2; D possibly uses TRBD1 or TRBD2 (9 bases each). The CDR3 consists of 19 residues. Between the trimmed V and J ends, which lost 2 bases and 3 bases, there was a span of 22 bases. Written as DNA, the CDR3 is TGTGCCAGCAGTTTACGGGGGACAGGGAGGACTAGCGACACCGGGGAGCTGTTTTTT. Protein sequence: CASSLRGTGRTSDTGELFF.

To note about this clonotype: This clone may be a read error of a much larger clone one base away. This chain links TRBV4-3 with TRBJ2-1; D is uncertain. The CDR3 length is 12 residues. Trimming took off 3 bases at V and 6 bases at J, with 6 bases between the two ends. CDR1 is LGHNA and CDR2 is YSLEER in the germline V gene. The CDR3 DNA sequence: TGCGCCAGCAGCCATCTCGGCAATGAGCAGTTCTTC. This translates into CASSHLGNEQFF.

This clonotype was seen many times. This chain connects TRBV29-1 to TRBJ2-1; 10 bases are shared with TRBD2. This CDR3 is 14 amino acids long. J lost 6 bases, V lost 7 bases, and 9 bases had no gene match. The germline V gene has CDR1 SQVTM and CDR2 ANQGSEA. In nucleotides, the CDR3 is TGCAGCGCGCCCCTAGCGGGAGTTCTCAATGAGCAGTTCTTC. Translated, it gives CSAPLAGVLNEQFF.

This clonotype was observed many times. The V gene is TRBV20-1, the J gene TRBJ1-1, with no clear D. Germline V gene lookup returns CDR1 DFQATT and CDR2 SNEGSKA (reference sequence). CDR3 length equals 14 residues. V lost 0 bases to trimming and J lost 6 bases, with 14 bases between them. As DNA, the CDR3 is TGCAGTGCTAGAGAAGGCTTAACGGCCTCTGAAGCTTTCTTT. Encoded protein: CSAREGLTASEAFF.

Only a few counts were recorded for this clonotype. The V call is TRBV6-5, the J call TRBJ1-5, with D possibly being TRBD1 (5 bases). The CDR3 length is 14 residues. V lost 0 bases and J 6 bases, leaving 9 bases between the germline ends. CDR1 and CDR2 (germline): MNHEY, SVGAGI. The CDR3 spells CASSYSQGVQPQHF. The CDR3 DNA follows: TGTGCCAGCAGTTACTCGCAGGGAGTTCAGCCCCAGCATTTT.